This TCR beta chain appears in the sequencing data of a study of blood T cell repertoires in COVID-19. Study details: Samples came from the United States, Italy and Spain, spanning acute and convalescent COVID-19. Sources were T cells, B-cell-depleted T cells, or PBMCs; the material itself was cDNA or gDNA.

The protocol was immunoSEQ multiplex PCR, while the TCRdb copy is restricted to in-frame clones and leaves out a portion. Seen here are roughly 140,000 clones, about four fifths observed once, and the top ten hold under 0.75%. The CDR3 has 13 residues. V was pared by 3 bases and J by 7 bases, with 12 bases between. CDR1 is SNHLY and CDR2 is FYNNEI in the germline V gene. The sample taken for sequencing was peripheral blood. This TCR derives from a man between 60 and 75 years old with acute or convalescent COVID-19. The rearrangement joins TRBV2 to TRBJ1-2, with D tentatively TRBD1 (5 bases). The CDR3 nucleotides read TGTGCCAGCAGTGAGGGTCAGGGTGGTGGCTACACCTTC. This sequence encodes CASSEGQGGGYTF.